These 20 T cell receptor beta chains came from one sample sequenced in a study of response to subunit inactivated influenza vaccine. TCRdb reprocessed the RT-PCR reads with MiXCR, giving one entry per CDR3 protein. The data contain approximately 520,000 distinct CDR3 sequences, roughly 27% of them seen just once; the ten biggest clones take up about 1.9%. Sequencing used CD4+ T cells sorted from PBMCs, obtained 5 days after vaccination. The receptor source for this set is a man in his forties or fifties who received an inactivated influenza vaccine.

The chain combines TRBV7-3 with TRBJ2-1; 8 bases agree with TRBD2. The CDR3 is made up of 14 amino acids. The V segment lost 5 bases and the J segment 7 bases; nucleotides outside the gene matches: 7. Germline V gene sequence: CDR1 SGHTA, CDR2 FQGTGA. The CDR3 sequence is CASSLGTSKNEQFF. CDR3 coding DNA: TGTGCCAGCAGCCTAGGGACTAGTAAGAATGAGCAGTTCTTC.

In this sample, this clonotype turned up many times. The rearrangement joins TRBV19 to TRBJ2-7, with no clear D. This CDR3 is built from 15 residues. The germline V gene has CDR1 LNHDA and CDR2 SQIVND (reference sequence). V was pared by 6 bases and J by 4 bases, with 19 bases between. As DNA, the CDR3 is TGTGCCAGTAGCCCCGAGATGGGTAGCAGTTACGAGCAGTACTTC. The encoded protein is CASSPEMGSSYEQYF.

This chain uses TRBV12-3 or TRBV12-4 with TRBJ2-7, with 7 nucleotides matching TRBD2. Trimming cost V 6 bases and J 3 bases; bases outside gene matches: 5. The CDR3 consists of 13 residues. CDR3 protein: CASRPGGIYEQYF. The CDR3 DNA follows: TGTGCCAGCAGACCCGGGGGGATCTACGAGCAGTACTTC.

This rearrangement joins TRBV18 to TRBJ2-7; TRBD1 aligns across 10 bases. With V trimmed by 3 bases and J by 6 bases, 8 bases remained unmatched. This CDR3 is 15 amino acids long. Per germline, CDR1 KGHSH and CDR2 LQKENI. The CDR3 sequence: CASSPQTGQGPEQYF. DNA of the CDR3: TGTGCCAGCTCACCTCAGACGGGACAGGGGCCCGAGCAGTACTTC.

In this sample, this clonotype turned up a few times. The chain is built from TRBV5-1 and TRBJ2-5, with D perhaps matching TRBD1 (6 bases). There are 14 residues in the CDR3. Germline lookup yields CDR1 SGHRS and CDR2 YFSETQ. V gave up 3 bases and J gave up 5 bases, with 14 bases separating them. The CDR3 loop is CASSSQGDKETQYF. DNA of the CDR3: TGCGCCAGCAGCTCCCAAGGGGACAAGGAGACCCAGTACTTC.

This clonotype was picked up a small number of times. V and J are TRBV6-5 and TRBJ2-3; D might be TRBD1 (6 bases). Germline loops: CDR1 MNHEY, CDR2 SVGAGI. The V and J ends lost 5 bases and 5 bases respectively, with 20 bases between them. The length of the CDR3 is 16 residues. The CDR3 here is CASSNRDKSTGDTQYF. The CDR3 DNA is TGTGCCAGCAGTAACCGGGACAAATCAACAGGAGATACGCAGTATTTT.

The chain is built from TRBV11-2 and TRBJ2-1; D may be TRBD2 (6 bases). Trimming removed 5 bases from V and 6 bases from J, with 17 bases in between. Germline CDR1 SGHAT, CDR2 FQNNGV. The CDR3 spans 15 residues. In nucleotides, the CDR3 is TGTGCCAGCAGCCCGGGAGCTCCGAAGAGCAATGAGCAGTTCTTC. This codes for CASSPGAPKSNEQFF.

Only a few counts were recorded for this clonotype. V gene TRBV20-1 combines with J gene TRBJ2-1, with TRBD2 as a possible D gene (6 bases). The CDR3 length is 15 residues. The ends were cut back, 7 bases at V and 3 bases at J, with 19 bases in the middle. In germline, CDR1 is DFQATT, CDR2 SNEGSKA (reference sequence). This CDR3 reads CSVRPEGKGYNEQFF. In nucleotides, the CDR3 is TGCAGTGTCCGTCCGGAGGGGAAGGGCTACAATGAGCAGTTCTTC.

The CDR3 reads CASRAQYEQYF. CDR3 in DNA: TGTGCCAGCAGGGCCCAATACGAGCAGTACTTC. The chain couples TRBV28 to TRBJ2-7; D gene uncertain. Looked up from germline, CDR1 is MDHEN and CDR2 is SYDVKM. This CDR3 comprises 11 residues. V lost 6 bases and J lost 4, with 7 bases in between.

CDR3 nucleotide sequence: TGTGCCAGCAGCACTAGCGGGTTGGAGACCCAGTACTTC. This encodes CASSTSGLETQYF. The chain couples TRBV7-9 to TRBJ2-5; 9 nucleotides match TRBD2. This CDR3 comprises 13 residues. V lost 5 bases to trimming and J lost 5 bases; unmatched junction nucleotides: 3. From germline, CDR1 is SEHNR and CDR2 FQNEAQ (reference sequence).

The CDR3 DNA follows: TGCGCCAGCAGCTTGGATCCCGGATACTACGAGCAGTACTTC. Protein: CASSLDPGYYEQYF. The gene calls are TRBV5-1 and TRBJ2-7; no firm D call. Germline lookup yields CDR1 SGHRS and CDR2 YFSETQ. The CDR3 has 14 residues. V lost 0 bases, J lost 3 bases, and 10 bases lay in between.

The chain uses TRBV6-1 and TRBJ1-6; D gene ambiguous. CDR1 is MNHNS and CDR2 is SASEGT in the germline V gene. The CDR3 is 17 amino acids. V gave up 4 bases and J gave up 0 bases, with 13 bases separating them. CDR3 DNA sequence: TGTGCCAGCAGTGTCAACGTCGGAAGCTCCTATAATTCACCCCTCCACTTT. Translation: CASSVNVGSSYNSPLHF.

The rearrangement links TRBV24-1 to TRBJ2-2; 11 bases match TRBD2. Germline V lookup: CDR1 KGHDR, CDR2 SFDVKD. With 0 bases clipped from V and 3 bases from J, the junction kept 5 bases outside the gene matches. The CDR3 spans 18 residues. The CDR3: CATSDLLTSGTDTGELFF. The CDR3 nucleotides read TGTGCCACCAGTGATTTGCTGACTAGCGGGACCGACACCGGGGAGCTGTTTTTT.

This clonotype was detected only a few times. V gene TRBV5-1 combines with J gene TRBJ2-7; TRBD1 agrees at 7 bases. The CDR3 covers 13 residues. Germline CDR1 is SGHRS and CDR2 is YFSETQ. Trimming at V came to 0 bases and at J to 6 bases, leaving 3 bases not matched to a gene. DNA for the CDR3: TGCGCCAGCAGCTTGGAGACAGGGTTCGAGCAGTACTTC. As protein: CASSLETGFEQYF.

This chain links TRBV12-3 or TRBV12-4 with TRBJ1-1; 7 nucleotides agree with TRBD1. The length of the CDR3 is 15 residues. The J segment lost 11 bases and the V segment lost 5 bases, leaving 17 bases of the junction unmatched. The CDR3 nucleotides are TGTGCCAGCAGTGCCCCGGGACAGCGGGGAAGGTTGGCTTTCTTT. Translated, it gives CASSAPGQRGRLAFF.

The rearrangement uses TRBV12-3 or TRBV12-4 and TRBJ2-1; 9 positions agree with TRBD2. The CDR3 contains 15 residues. The V gene end was trimmed by 2 bases and the J gene end by 10 bases; junction bases not matched to a gene: 9. CDR3 amino acids: CASSLRASGIGEQFF. The CDR3 DNA reads as TGTGCCAGCAGTTTAAGGGCTAGCGGGATTGGCGAGCAGTTCTTC.

CDR3 region: CASSVGQGAWNEQFF. The CDR3 DNA reads as TGTGCCAGCAGCGTAGGACAGGGGGCGTGGAATGAGCAGTTCTTC. V gene TRBV5-4 combines with J gene TRBJ2-1; 11 bases match TRBD1. The CDR3 is made up of 15 amino acids. The germline V gene has CDR1 SGHNT and CDR2 YYREEE (reference sequence). Trimming removed 4 bases from V and 7 bases from J; junction bases left unmatched: 7.

The gene calls are TRBV9 and TRBJ2-7; 10 bases are shared with TRBD2. V gave up 0 bases and J gave up 4 bases; unmatched junction bases: 10. This CDR3 has 17 amino acids. The germline V gene has CDR1 SGDLS and CDR2 YYNGEE. The CDR3 sequence is CASSVADPLAGLYEQYF. The CDR3 DNA is TGTGCCAGCAGCGTAGCAGACCCACTAGCGGGGTTATACGAGCAGTACTTC. Combining the CDR3 with reference TRBV9 and TRBJ2-7 gives the whole variable domain DSGVTQTPKHLITATGQRVTLRCSPRSGDLSVYWYQQSLDQGLQFLIQYYNGEERAKGNILERFSAQQFPDLHSELNLSSLELGDSALYFCASSVADPLAGLYEQYFGPGTRLTVT.

There are a few counts of this clonotype. The chain carries TRBV20-1 and TRBJ2-7, with 8 bases fitting TRBD2. V lost 1 base and J lost 5; bases outside the gene matches: 4. Germline V gene lookup returns CDR1 DFQATT and CDR2 SNEGSKA (reference sequence). There are 13 residues in the CDR3. The CDR3 here is CSARVGLVDEQYF. CDR3 bases: TGCAGTGCTAGAGTGGGACTAGTCGACGAGCAGTACTTC.

This clonotype occurred a few times. V is TRBV20-1 and J is TRBJ1-1, with 7 bases aligning to TRBD1. The CDR3 totals 16 residues. Trimming removed 2 bases from V and 0 bases from J; junction bases left unmatched: 9. From germline, CDR1 is DFQATT and CDR2 SNEGSKA (reference sequence). This chain's CDR3 is CSARQTGTVLNTEAFF. The CDR3 DNA reads as TGCAGTGCTAGACAGACCGGGACAGTCCTGAACACTGAAGCTTTCTTT.